The present T cell receptor (beta chain) was sequenced within a study of graft-versus-host responses after intestinal transplantation. About the study: Anti-thymocyte globulin induction preceded two to four years of tacrolimus and steroid maintenance in all recipients.

Germline CDR1 and CDR2: MDHEN and SYDVKM. The CDR3 has 14 amino acids. Trimming shortened V by 5 bases and J by 0 bases, and 11 bases separated the two germline ends. TCRdb's copy holds only in-frame clones and misses some; the assay was immunoSEQ multiplex PCR. The sample lists about 6,900 clones, about 26% seen once, with roughly 4% in the top ten. This specimen was alloreactive CD4+ T cells from a mixed lymphocyte reaction culture, taken before transplantation. The subset was: CFSE-low proliferating T cells sorted from approximately 6-day pre-transplant mixed lymphocyte reaction (GvH or HvG direction). This clonotype was obtained from a human patient who was an organ donor for intestinal transplantation. The V and J genes are TRBV28 and TRBJ2-7, with TRBD2 as a possible D gene (5 bases). The CDR3 nucleotides read TGTGCCAGCAGTCTCCGAGGGTTCTCCTACGAGCAGTACTTC. The encoded protein is CASSLRGFSYEQYF.